Listed below are T cell receptor beta chains from one sample, sequenced in a study of metastatic and nonmetastatic thyroid tumors. TCRdb re-analyzed the PCR reads through MiXCR. The sample shows about 4,800 clones, around 30% of them seen only once. Input material: adjacent normal tissue. These receptors were obtained from a male donor with papillary thyroid cancer or a benign thyroid nodule (not recorded which). Some clones in this sample may be carry-over from other donors' samples. CDR3s include the opening cysteine and the closing phenylalanine or tryptophan. D genes are given only for firm matches. The size entry is marked missing in some rows and otherwise reads once, few, many or a size class.

J	size	D	V	CDR3	DNA
TRBJ1-6	.	.	TRBV20-1	CSARDTQFLNSPLHF	TGCAGTGCTAGAGATACTCAGTTTCTTAATTCACCCCTCCACTTT
TRBJ2-3	medium-sized	TRBD2	TRBV11-2	CAAPGGAFPDTQYF	TGTGCCGCCCCGGGGGGGGCTTTCCCAGATACGCAGTATTTT
TRBJ1-5	medium-sized	TRBD1	TRBV10-1	CASTGTGNQPQHF	TGCGCCAGCACAGGGACAGGGAATCAGCCCCAGCATTTT
TRBJ2-1	.	TRBD2	TRBV7-3	CASSSLAGGYNEQFF	TGTGCCAGCAGCTCACTAGCGGGAGGGTACAATGAGCAGTTCTTC
TRBJ1-4	.	TRBD1	TRBV7-2	CASSTQGQANEKLFF	TGTGCCAGCAGCACCCAGGGACAGGCTAATGAAAAACTGTTTTTT
TRBJ2-7	few	TRBD1	TRBV20-1	CSASGQGETYEQYF	TGCAGTGCTTCGGGACAGGGAGAGACCTACGAGCAGTACTTC
TRBJ2-5	few	.	TRBV6-1	CASTRRGRETQYF	TGTGCCAGCACCCGTCGGGGGCGAGAGACCCAGTACTTC
TRBJ2-2	.	.	TRBV9	CASSVQGSAGELFF	TGTGCCAGCAGCGTACAGGGGAGTGCCGGGGAGCTGTTTTTT
TRBJ2-3	many	.	TRBV18	CASSPQGVSADTQYF	TGTGCCAGCTCACCACAGGGGGTGAGCGCAGATACGCAGTATTTT
TRBJ1-6	few	.	TRBV28	CASSLMDRSSYNSPLHF	TGTGCCAGCAGCTTAATGGACCGGAGCTCCTATAATTCACCCCTCCACTTT
TRBJ1-4	few	.	TRBV27	CASRRQRGEGEKLFF	TGTGCCAGCAGACGCCAACGCGGGGAGGGTGAAAAACTGTTTTTT
TRBJ1-4	.	.	TRBV6-5	CASSYAAGRTAPTNEKLFF	TGTGCCAGCAGTTACGCAGCGGGAAGGACAGCCCCAACTAATGAAAAACTGTTTTTT
TRBJ2-2	.	.	TRBV30	CAWRAPLGGELFF	TGTGCCTGGAGGGCCCCCCTGGGCGGGGAGCTGTTTTTT
TRBJ2-1	.	TRBD1	TRBV5-1	CASSVRDRDYNEQFF	TGCGCCAGCAGCGTCCGGGACAGAGACTACAATGAGCAGTTCTTC
TRBJ2-1	few	.	TRBV6-4	CATLRWGEQFF	TGTGCCACACTTCGATGGGGCGAGCAGTTCTTC
TRBJ2-7	large	TRBD2	TRBV7-8	CASSFLAGEASYEQYF	TGTGCCAGCAGCTTTCTAGCGGGAGAAGCCTCATACGAGCAGTACTTC
TRBJ1-4	.	.	TRBV19	CASTGPIREKLFF	TGTGCCAGTACCGGACCGATCAGAGAAAAACTGTTTTTT
TRBJ1-4	large	TRBD1	TRBV12-3/TRBV12-4	CASSRTGGGEKLFF	TGTGCCAGCAGCCGGACAGGGGGCGGTGAAAAACTGTTTTTT
TRBJ2-1	large	TRBD2	TRBV12-3/TRBV12-4	CASSFNSGGVYNEQFF	TGTGCCAGCAGTTTTAATAGCGGGGGGGTCTACAATGAGCAGTTCTTC
TRBJ2-7	.	TRBD1	TRBV7-2	CASSLVKGASYEQYF	TGTGCCAGCAGCTTAGTGAAGGGGGCCTCCTACGAGCAGTACTTC
TRBJ2-1	.	TRBD2	TRBV6-1	CAARASGGEQFF	TGTGCCGCTCGGGCTAGCGGGGGAGAACAGTTCTTC
TRBJ1-6	once	TRBD1	TRBV20-1	CSVPTGGGGSPLHF	TGCAGTGTCCCAACAGGGGGCGGTGGTTCACCCCTCCACTTT
TRBJ2-1	medium-sized	.	TRBV15	CATRDWQGNSYNEQFF	TGTGCCACCAGAGACTGGCAGGGTAACTCCTACAATGAGCAGTTCTTC
TRBJ1-1	large	.	TRBV28	CASLRMNTEAFF	TGTGCCAGCTTACGTATGAACACTGAAGCTTTCTTT
TRBJ2-2	.	TRBD2	TRBV20-1	CSARGGDGGTGELFF	TGCAGTGCTAGGGGGGGGGATGGTGGCACCGGGGAGCTGTTTTTT
TRBJ2-1	few	.	TRBV28	CASSQPSASADEQFF	TGTGCCAGCAGTCAGCCCAGCGCCTCCGCTGATGAGCAGTTCTTC
TRBJ2-7	once	.	TRBV20-1	CSAPPGEVSYEQYF	TGCAGTGCTCCCCCGGGTGAGGTCTCCTACGAGCAGTACTTC
TRBJ2-7	medium-sized	TRBD1	TRBV5-1	CASSDRGPSYEQYF	TGCGCCAGCTCGGACAGGGGGCCCTCCTACGAGCAGTACTTC
TRBJ1-4	.	TRBD1	TRBV6-1	CASRPQGGEKLFF	TGTGCCAGCAGACCGCAGGGGGGGGAAAAACTGTTTTTT
TRBJ2-1	few	.	TRBV27	CASKGPGAYNEQFF	TGTGCCAGCAAGGGTCCAGGGGCCTACAATGAGCAGTTCTTC
TRBJ2-7	hyperexpanded	.	TRBV6-2/TRBV6-3	CASSLDAPYEQYF	TGTGCCAGCAGTTTGGACGCTCCCTACGAGCAGTACTTC
TRBJ1-1	medium-sized	.	TRBV16	CASSQAMVEAFF	TGTGCCAGCAGCCAAGCCATGGTTGAAGCTTTCTTT
TRBJ2-1	large	TRBD2	TRBV2	CASSGTSGRFDEQFF	TGTGCCAGCAGTGGGACTAGCGGGAGATTCGATGAGCAGTTCTTC